This TCR beta chain was obtained from a study of blood T cell repertoires in COVID-19. Clones were sequenced by immunoSEQ multiplex PCR, and TCRdb holds only the in-frame ones, with some missing. In the table there are more than 200,000 clones, about 85% of which are singletons. Looked up from germline, CDR1 is MNHEY and CDR2 is SVGAGI. V was clipped by 4 bases and J by 10 bases; unmatched bases: 10. CDR3 length: 15 residues. The sequenced sample was peripheral blood. The sequence was collected from a man in his sixties with acute or convalescent COVID-19. The J gene is TRBJ1-6, the V gene TRBV6-5; 7 bases are shared with TRBD1. The CDR3 is CASSLTGTADSPLHF. CDR3 nucleotide sequence: TGTGCCAGCAGTTTAACCGGGACAGCAGACTCACCCCTCCACTTT.